This note documents a single T cell receptor (beta chain) sequence. The data were obtained in a study of blood T cell repertoires in COVID-19. Study-wide context: The United States, Italy and Spain provided the acute and convalescent COVID-19 samples.

The CDR3 runs to 15 residues. Trimming took off 4 bases at V and 7 bases at J, with 17 bases between the two ends. Germline V gene lookup returns CDR1 SGHVS and CDR2 FNYEAQ. Data came from immunoSEQ multiplex PCR; TCRdb stores just in-frame clones and leaves some out. The repertoire includes over 90,000 clones, about nine tenths of them detected once, and 3% to 4% sits in the top ten. The rearrangement joins TRBV7-6 to TRBJ2-1; the D gene is possibly TRBD2 (6 bases). The TCR originated in a woman aged 70-85 years with acute or convalescent COVID-19. The sequenced material came from peripheral blood. CDR3 sequence (DNA): TGTGCCAGCAGCTCGGCCGGAGGGAGAGGGAATGAGCAGTTCTTC. As protein: CASSSAGGRGNEQFF.